Below, 30 T cell receptor beta chains from the same sample are listed, as sequenced in a study of shared clonotypes between healthy human individuals. Using immunoSEQ multiplex PCR, the repertoire was profiled, and TCRdb retains in-frame clones only, with some absent. Counted here are 450,000 to 500,000 clones, almost 80% occurring once; the ten biggest clones make up around 11%. The specimen sequenced was PBMCs. The origin of the receptors is a woman aged 35 to 49 in good health. Some clones in this sample may be carry-over from other donors' samples.

The chain joins TRBV6-1 to TRBJ1-5, with D unclear. CDR1 and CDR2 (germline): MNHNS, SASEGT. The CDR3 is 16 amino acids. V dropped 1 base and J dropped 3 bases, with 13 bases sitting between them. This CDR3 reads CASSEGAVFSNQPQHF. The CDR3, as DNA: TGTGCCAGCAGTGAAGGGGCGGTCTTTTCCAATCAGCCCCAGCATTTT.

The chain carries TRBV19 and TRBJ1-1, with no clear D. The CDR3 is made up of 17 amino acids. Trimming pared 6 bases from V and 0 bases from J, leaving 20 bases between. From germline, CDR1 is LNHDA and CDR2 SQIVND (reference sequence). CDR3 residues: CASRSPRWEGLNTEAFF. Written as DNA, the CDR3 is TGTGCCAGTAGATCACCAAGGTGGGAGGGATTGAACACTGAAGCTTTCTTT.

The V call is TRBV28, the J call TRBJ1-2, with D maybe TRBD1 (6 bases). This CDR3 has 13 residues. Germline CDR1 is MDHEN and CDR2 is SYDVKM. Trimming took off 6 bases at V and 4 bases at J, with 12 bases between the two ends. The CDR3 sequence is CASSEGGGYGYTF. The CDR3 DNA sequence: TGTGCCAGCAGCGAGGGGGGTGGCTATGGCTACACCTTC.

This clone was counted many times. Other DNA sequences within the sample encode an identical CDR3. The chain links TRBV7-9 to TRBJ2-2, with D unclear. Germline CDR1 is SEHNR and CDR2 is FQNEAQ (reference sequence). Trimming pared 3 bases from V and 0 bases from J, leaving 2 bases between. The CDR3 contains 13 residues. CDR3 nucleotides: TGTGCCAGCAGCTTTCCGAACACCGGGGAGCTGTTTTTT. This codes for CASSFPNTGELFF.

The rearrangement joins TRBV5-4 to TRBJ1-6, with 7 nucleotides matching TRBD1. The J segment lost 6 bases and the V segment lost 4 bases, leaving 4 bases of the junction unmatched. This CDR3 spans 14 amino acids. The germline CDR1 and CDR2 sequences are SGHNT and YYREEE (reference sequence). The DNA for the CDR3 is TGTGCCAGCAGCGGGGACAGCCTTAATTCACCCCTCCACTTT. It codes for CASSGDSLNSPLHF.

The genes are TRBV29-1 and TRBJ2-2; 9 nucleotides line up with TRBD1. This CDR3 contains 15 residues. V gave up 0 bases and J gave up 5 bases; unmatched junction bases: 4. Germline V gene lookup returns CDR1 SQVTM and CDR2 ANQGSEA. The CDR3 coding sequence is TGCAGCGTTGAAGACACAGGGGGCCCAACCGGGGAGCTGTTTTTT. Its translation is CSVEDTGGPTGELFF.

J is TRBJ2-3 and V is TRBV7-2; 8 nucleotides agree with TRBD2. J gave up 4 bases and V 6 bases, and 9 bases lay outside the gene matches. Looked up from germline, CDR1 is SGHTA and CDR2 is FQGNSA. This CDR3 contains 15 residues. The CDR3 nucleotides read TGTGCCAGCAGTGTACAAGCGGGAGTCCCAGATACGCAGTATTTT. This gives the protein CASSVQAGVPDTQYF.

At least ten counts were recorded for this clone. This chain connects TRBV9 to TRBJ1-3; 7 bases map to TRBD1. Per germline, CDR1 SGDLS and CDR2 YYNGEE. The CDR3 totals 15 residues. With 3 bases clipped from V and 4 bases from J, the junction kept 7 bases outside the gene matches. CDR3 nucleotide sequence: TGTGCCAGCAGCGAGGAGGGGGCGCGCGGAAACACCATATATTTT. It translates to CASSEEGARGNTIYF.

Comment on this clone: Germline is not matched at one junction end, which may reflect a read error. The chain has TRBV7-7 and TRBJ2-5; 12 bases match TRBD2. This CDR3 region has 15 residues. CDR1 is SSHAT and CDR2 is FNYEAQ in the germline V gene (reference sequence). The CDR3 is CASSLGQGLAGTQYF. Written as DNA, the CDR3 is TGTGCTAGCAGCTTAGGGCAGGGACTAGCGGGGACCCAGTACTTC.

This chain links TRBV7-9 with TRBJ2-7, with D maybe TRBD2 (7 bases). The CDR3 consists of 14 residues. Germline assignment: CDR1 SEHNR and CDR2 FQNEAQ (reference sequence). The V gene lost 8 bases and the J gene lost 2 bases, with 16 bases spanning the gap. The CDR3 sequence: CASGRDTPPYEQYF. DNA of the CDR3: TGTGCCAGCGGGAGGGACACACCGCCCTACGAGCAGTACTTC.

The chain employs TRBV7-3 and TRBJ2-1, with 11 bases fitting TRBD2. Germline V gene data show CDR1 as SGHTA and CDR2 as FQGTGA. The CDR3 consists of 13 residues. V gave up 8 bases and J gave up 4 bases; unmatched junction bases: 1. The chain's CDR3 is CASASGRYNEQFF. The DNA of the CDR3 is TGTGCCAGCGCTAGCGGGAGGTACAATGAGCAGTTCTTC.

The genes are TRBV2 and TRBJ2-7, with D tentatively TRBD2 (5 bases). There are 12 residues in the CDR3. Germline CDR1 SNHLY, CDR2 FYNNEI. Trimming took off 6 bases at V and 7 bases at J, with 13 bases between the two ends. As DNA, the CDR3 is TGTGCCAGCAGCGAGCGGACGGTAGAGCAGTACTTC. Encoded protein: CASSERTVEQYF.

CDR3 sequence reads: CAITGTPNQPQHF. CDR3 DNA sequence: TGTGCCATCACCGGGACACCAAATCAGCCCCAGCATTTT. V usage is TRBV10-3 and J usage is TRBJ1-5; a possible D gene is TRBD1 (6 bases). CDR3 length equals 13 residues. V shed 7 bases and J shed 4 bases, with 11 bases lying between them. Germline CDR1 is ENHRY and CDR2 is SYGVKD.

This clone appeared a single time. V gene TRBV4-1 combines with J gene TRBJ2-5; 7 positions match TRBD2. The DNA end is a closer match to TRBJ2-7, so the J assignment may be wrong. The CDR3 length is 15 residues. CDR1 is MGHRA and CDR2 is YSYEKL in the germline V gene. The CDR3 region is CASSHPGRDPYEQYF. CDR3 bases: TGCGCCAGCAGCCACCCAGGGAGGGACCCCTACGAGCAGTACTTC.

In the case of this clone: Other DNA sequences within the sample encode an identical CDR3. This chain links TRBV4-3 with TRBJ1-2; D is ambiguous. The length of the CDR3 is 14 residues. Between the trimmed V and J ends, which lost 0 bases and 2 bases, there was a span of 7 bases. Germline CDR1 reads LGHNA; CDR2 reads YSLEER. The CDR3 DNA follows: TGCGCCAGCAGCCAAGATTCAGCCAACTATGGCTACACCTTC. This sequence encodes CASSQDSANYGYTF.

The rearrangement links TRBV19 to TRBJ2-5; D remains ambiguous. CDR3 size: 14 residues. The germline CDR1 and CDR2 sequences are LNHDA and SQIVND (reference sequence). Trimming left V 5 bases short and J 2 bases short, with 12 bases between. As DNA, the CDR3 is TGTGCCAGTAGTGTCAGGAGAGAACAAGAGACCCAGTACTTC. As protein: CASSVRREQETQYF.

As regards this clone: Other DNA sequences within the sample encode an identical CDR3. The J gene is TRBJ2-7, the V gene TRBV7-3, with 7 bases matching TRBD2. Germline lookup yields CDR1 SGHTA and CDR2 FQGTGA. The CDR3 contains 15 residues. V was clipped by 1 base and J by 0 bases; unmatched bases: 3. The CDR3 reads CASSLNGGSSYEQYF. CDR3 nucleotides: TGTGCCAGCAGCTTAAACGGCGGGAGCTCCTACGAGCAGTACTTC. Variable domain in full (rest from reference TRBV7-3 and TRBJ2-7): GAGVSQTPSNKVTEKGKYVELRCDPISGHTALYWYRQSLGQGPEFLIYFQGTGAADDSGLPNDRFFAVRPEGSVSTLKIQRTERGDSAVYLCASSLNGGSSYEQYFGPGTRLTVT.

V usage is TRBV28 and J usage is TRBJ2-7; D is perhaps TRBD1 or TRBD2 (5 bases each). Trimming stripped 6 bases from V and 4 bases from J, with 13 bases between. Germline V gene lookup returns CDR1 MDHEN and CDR2 SYDVKM. The CDR3 spans 13 residues. This chain's CDR3 is CASRGTVEYEQYF. The CDR3 nucleotides are TGTGCCAGCAGGGGGACGGTAGAGTACGAGCAGTACTTC.

V is TRBV18 and J is TRBJ1-4; TRBD1 matches at 9 bases. The CDR3 spans 17 residues. J gave up 0 bases and V 5 bases, and 7 bases lay outside the gene matches. Per germline, CDR1 KGHSH and CDR2 LQKENI. CDR3 region: CASSTDRGSATNEKLFF. DNA of the CDR3: TGTGCCAGCTCAACAGACAGGGGGTCCGCAACTAATGAAAAACTGTTTTTT.

This clone has only one observation. V and J are TRBV5-6 and TRBJ2-1, with 12 positions matching TRBD2. CDR3 length: 17 residues. Germline assignment: CDR1 SGHDT and CDR2 YYEEEE. V lost 1 base to trimming and J lost 6 bases; unmatched junction nucleotides: 8. The DNA for the CDR3 is TGTGCCAGCAGCTTGACCCTGACTAGCGGGAGCCCCAATGAGCAGTTCTTC. It encodes CASSLTLTSGSPNEQFF. The full variable domain, rest sourced from reference TRBV5-6 and TRBJ2-1, is DAGVTQSPTHLIKTRGQQVTLRCSPKSGHDTVSWYQQALGQGPQFIFQYYEEEERQRGNFPDRFSGHQFPNYSSELNVNALLLGDSALYLCASSLTLTSGSPNEQFFGPGTRLTVL.

CDR3 protein: CASSAPQGDNQPQHF. Written as DNA, the CDR3 is TGTGCCAGCAGTGCGCCACAGGGGGACAATCAGCCCCAGCATTTT. This chain links TRBV6-6 with TRBJ1-5, with 8 nucleotides matching TRBD1. Germline V CDR1 and CDR2: MNHNY, SVGAGI (reference sequence). CDR3 size: 15 residues. V was pared by 5 bases and J by 3 bases, with 6 bases of the junction left unmatched.

The DNA for the CDR3 is TGTGCCAGCAGTGCCTCTCTCGGGGGGGATACGCAGTATTTT. Amino acid sequence: CASSASLGGDTQYF. V and J are TRBV2 and TRBJ2-3, with TRBD2 matching 7 bases. Germline V gene lookup returns CDR1 SNHLY and CDR2 FYNNEI. Germline trimming cut 4 bases from V and 6 bases from J; bases unmatched to any gene: 7. The length of the CDR3 is 14 residues. The full variable domain, its missing parts supplied by reference TRBV2 and TRBJ2-3, is EPEVTQTPSHQVTQMGQEVILRCVPISNHLYFYWYRQILGQKVEFLVSFYNNEISEKSEIFDDQFSVERPDGSNFTLKIRSTKLEDSAMYFCASSASLGGDTQYFGPGTRLTVL.

The chain couples TRBV7-9 to TRBJ1-4; D is unresolved. CDR1 and CDR2 from the germline V gene are SEHNR and FQNEAQ (reference sequence). V lost 7 bases, J lost 7 bases, and 16 bases lay in between. The CDR3 has 14 residues. The CDR3 nucleotides read TGTGCCAGCACCCCCGGGGATCGTATTGAAAAACTGTTTTTT. Its translation is CASTPGDRIEKLFF.

The chain recombines TRBV11-2 with TRBJ2-7; no clear D. CDR1 and CDR2 (germline): SGHAT, FQNNGV. This CDR3 has 15 residues. Deletions cut 4 bases from V and 5 bases from J, with 18 bases between. CDR3 DNA: TGTGCCAGCAGCTCCCCCTTTGAACAGCCCCACGAGCAGTACTTC. Protein: CASSSPFEQPHEQYF.

The chain employs TRBV28 and TRBJ2-2; unclear D gene. V lost 4 bases to trimming and J lost 4 bases, with 13 bases between them. The germline CDR1 and CDR2 sequences are MDHEN and SYDVKM. The CDR3 loop spans 15 amino acids. CDR3 bases: TGTGCCAGCAGTTCAGGAGATCTTTCCACCGGGGAGCTGTTTTTT. Its protein product is CASSSGDLSTGELFF.

The J gene is TRBJ2-5, the V gene TRBV15; 13 bases are a match to TRBD2. This CDR3 has 16 amino acids. Germline lookup yields CDR1 LNHNV and CDR2 YYDKDF (reference sequence). Trimming removed 3 bases from V and 3 bases from J; junction bases left unmatched: 4. This CDR3 is CATSRGTSGIEETQYF. The CDR3 coding sequence is TGTGCCACCAGCAGGGGGACTAGCGGGATCGAAGAGACCCAGTACTTC.

In this sample, this clone turned up a few times. V and J are TRBV13 and TRBJ2-5; weak D call: TRBD1 (5 bases). The ends were cut back, 0 bases at V and 3 bases at J, with 17 bases in the middle. Germline V gene sequence: CDR1 PRHDT, CDR2 FYEKMQ (reference sequence). This CDR3 region has 17 residues. CDR3 amino acids: CASSLGLARIGEETQYF. The CDR3 DNA reads as TGTGCCAGCAGCTTAGGCCTCGCACGGATAGGGGAAGAGACCCAGTACTTC. The entire variable domain, with the rest obtained from reference TRBV13 and TRBJ2-5, is as follows: AAGVIQSPRHLIKEKRETATLKCYPIPRHDTVYWYQQGPGQDPQFLISFYEKMQSDKGSIPDRFSAQQFSDYHSELNMSSLELGDSALYFCASSLGLARIGEETQYFGPGTRLLVL.

The genes are TRBV9 and TRBJ2-5; 7 positions match TRBD2. V was clipped by 0 bases and J by 5 bases; unmatched bases: 10. The CDR3 is 16 residues long. Germline loops: CDR1 SGDLS, CDR2 YYNGEE. The DNA for the CDR3 is TGTGCCAGCAGCGTAGGTCCTAGCGGAGGTGGGGAGACCCAGTACTTC. Translating gives CASSVGPSGGGETQYF.

The genes are TRBV19 and TRBJ2-3; D may be TRBD2 (5 bases). The CDR3 contains 15 residues. CDR1 and CDR2 from the germline V gene are LNHDA and SQIVND (reference sequence). V lost 2 bases, J lost 2 bases, and 11 bases lay in between. CDR3 bases: TGTGCCAGTAGTATACGGGGATCCCACACAGATACGCAGTATTTT. It is translated as CASSIRGSHTDTQYF.

J is TRBJ2-5 and V is TRBV30; the D gene is possibly TRBD1 (5 bases). The V end was cut by 5 bases, the J end by 1 base, with 14 bases between. The germline CDR1 and CDR2 sequences are GTSNPN and SVGIG (reference sequence). This CDR3 is 14 amino acids long. As DNA, the CDR3 is TGTGCCTGGGGTCCCCTTGACAGCCAAGAGACCCAGTACTTC. Translation: CAWGPLDSQETQYF.